This passage covers 2 T cell receptor beta chains from one sample sequenced in a study of OX40 agonist ivuxolimab in advanced cancers. Libraries were prepared by immunoSEQ multiplex PCR; TCRdb keeps only in-frame clonotypes and omits some of them. The table lists under 150,000 clones, about nine tenths of them singletons. The sample consisted of CD4+ or CD8+ T cells sorted from blood, taken in a trial of the OX40 agonist ivuxolimab. The receptors come from an adult with an advanced solid tumor such as melanoma, head and neck, liver or kidney cancer.

V usage is TRBV5-1 and J usage is TRBJ2-5; 9 bases line up with TRBD1. Trimming cost V 4 bases and J 3 bases; bases outside gene matches: 7. Germline CDR1 and CDR2: SGHRS and YFSETQ. This CDR3 is 15 amino acids long. In nucleotides, the CDR3 is TGCGCCAGCAGCCCGGGACAGGGAATGAAAGAGACCCAGTACTTC. Its protein product is CASSPGQGMKETQYF.

The chain has TRBV27 and TRBJ1-2, with 7 bases aligning to TRBD1. The V segment lost 5 bases and the J segment 5 bases; nucleotides outside the gene matches: 8. CDR3 length: 14 residues. CDR1 MNHEY and CDR2 SMNVEV come from the germline V gene (reference sequence). Written as DNA, the CDR3 is TGTGCCAGCAGTCTTGACAGGGTAGGGTATGGCTACACCTTC. Protein sequence: CASSLDRVGYGYTF.